These T cell receptor beta chains were read from a single sample in a study of T-cell reconstitution after alpha-beta-depleted transplantation in children. TCRdb fed the PCR reads into MiXCR, producing one record per CDR3 protein. The repertoire holds some 600,000 distinct CDR3 sequences, with 10% to 15% as singletons. The specimen was PBMCs, mostly from graft donor cells, collected 360 days after TCRalphabeta/CD19-depleted stem cell transplant. The receptor set was obtained from a male patient younger than 18 who had a stem cell transplant for acute myeloid leukemia, so the T cells may come from the graft donor. The CDR3 runs from the conserved cysteine through the conserved F or W. The D gene is left open where the match is weak. The size of a clone is reported for some rows only, either as once, few or many, or as a class for expanded clones.

d_gene	v_gene	abundance	j_gene	CDR3aa	CDR3nt
TRBD1	TRBV6-1	.	TRBJ2-3	CASSDLGTGRGDTQYF	TGTGCCAGCAGTGATTTAGGGACAGGGAGGGGAGATACGCAGTATTTT
TRBD2	TRBV7-3	.	TRBJ2-1	CASSLLGGRDSYNEQFF	TGTGCCAGCAGCTTACTAGGCGGGAGGGACTCCTACAATGAGCAGTTCTTC
TRBD1	TRBV7-3	many	TRBJ1-1	CASSRDRVTEAFF	TGTGCCAGCAGCCGGGACAGGGTGACTGAAGCTTTCTTT
.	TRBV29-1	many	TRBJ2-7	CSVGARVGAYEQYF	TGCAGCGTTGGGGCCCGGGTGGGGGCCTACGAGCAGTACTTC
TRBD2	TRBV20-1	many	TRBJ2-3	CSALSGSRSTDTQYF	TGCAGTGCTCTTAGCGGGAGTCGCAGCACAGATACGCAGTATTTT
TRBD2	TRBV20-1	few	TRBJ2-5	CSAPGLALRETQYF	TGCAGTGCCCCGGGACTAGCGCTGAGAGAGACCCAGTACTTC
.	TRBV6-2/TRBV6-3	few	TRBJ1-2	CAARTVYGYTF	TGTGCCGCCAGGACAGTCTATGGCTACACCTTC
TRBD2	TRBV9	few	TRBJ2-3	CASSVGNSGTDTQYF	TGTGCCAGCAGCGTAGGTAATAGCGGGACAGATACGCAGTATTTT
TRBD2	TRBV6-2/TRBV6-3	few	TRBJ2-1	CASSLLAGAGSGFNEQFF	TGTGCCAGCAGCCTACTAGCGGGAGCAGGAAGCGGGTTCAATGAGCAGTTCTTC
.	TRBV6-2/TRBV6-3	.	TRBJ1-1	CASSLPGHLNTEAFF	TGTGCCAGCAGTTTGCCGGGACACCTGAACACTGAAGCTTTCTTT
TRBD1	TRBV20-1	many	TRBJ2-1	CSASSDRAHEQFF	TGCAGTGCTAGTTCCGACAGGGCACATGAGCAGTTCTTC
.	TRBV6-1	.	TRBJ1-2	CASSFEEGGYGYTF	TGTGCCAGCAGCTTTGAGGAGGGGGGCTATGGCTACACCTTC
.	TRBV28	many	TRBJ1-2	CASSPSSRHPSRGYTF	TGTGCCAGCAGTCCCTCGTCGCGACACCCCTCGAGGGGCTACACCTTC
TRBD2	TRBV7-3	many	TRBJ2-1	CASSLGLVQFF	TGTGCCAGCAGCTTGGGACTAGTTCAGTTCTTC
TRBD2	TRBV20-1	few	TRBJ2-7	CSGLAGVSYEQYF	TGCAGTGGACTAGCGGGAGTCTCCTACGAGCAGTACTTC
TRBD2	TRBV29-1	few	TRBJ2-1	CSVEDRAGVKNEQFF	TGCAGCGTTGAAGATCGGGCGGGAGTGAAGAATGAGCAGTTCTTC
.	TRBV9	.	TRBJ2-7	CASSASGAAYEQYF	TGTGCCAGCAGCGCCTCCGGGGCGGCCTACGAGCAGTACTTC
.	TRBV6-5	.	TRBJ1-1	CASSYSRSHTAFF	TGTGCCAGCAGTTACTCGAGGAGCCATACGGCTTTCTTT
.	TRBV28	.	TRBJ2-1	CASSTTPHEQFF	TGTGCCAGCAGTACCACACCGCATGAGCAGTTCTTC
.	TRBV6-2/TRBV6-3	.	TRBJ2-2	CASWGIPNTGELFF	TGTGCCAGCTGGGGGATACCGAACACCGGGGAGCTGTTTTTT
.	TRBV20-1	.	TRBJ2-2	CSASEVQTNTGELFF	TGCAGTGCTAGTGAGGTACAGACTAACACCGGGGAGCTGTTTTTT
TRBD1	TRBV12-3/TRBV12-4	many	TRBJ2-1	CASSLGPDRGKFF	TGTGCCAGCAGTTTAGGCCCGGACAGGGGAAAGTTCTTC
.	TRBV20-1	few	TRBJ2-2	CSARDLGTGELFF	TGCAGTGCTAGAGATCTGGGCACCGGGGAGCTGTTTTTT
TRBD1	TRBV5-1	.	TRBJ1-1	CASSLVLQGKGNTEAFF	TGCGCCAGCAGCTTGGTATTACAGGGGAAGGGGAACACTGAAGCTTTCTTT
.	TRBV9	.	TRBJ2-7	CASSSQDYRDEQYF	TGTGCCAGCAGCTCCCAGGACTATAGAGACGAGCAGTACTTC
.	TRBV28	few	TRBJ2-5	CASSAMGLTGETQYF	TGTGCCAGCAGCGCCATGGGCCTTACGGGAGAGACCCAGTACTTC
.	TRBV20-1	many	TRBJ2-7	CSAIRQGLGEQYF	TGCAGTGCTATCCGTCAGGGGCTTGGGGAGCAGTACTTC
.	TRBV6-4	few	TRBJ2-2	CASSVEGFTGELFF	TGTGCCAGCAGTGTAGAGGGCTTCACCGGGGAGCTGTTTTTT
TRBD2	TRBV12-3/TRBV12-4	.	TRBJ2-1	CALSLATQLAGPGTEQFF	TGTGCCCTCAGTTTAGCTACCCAACTAGCGGGACCTGGCACTGAGCAGTTCTTC
TRBD1	TRBV12-3/TRBV12-4	few	TRBJ1-2	CASSSLTGWYGYTF	TGTGCCAGCAGTTCTTTGACAGGGTGGTATGGCTACACCTTC
TRBD1	TRBV20-1	.	TRBJ2-3	CSASGTGFTDTQYF	TGCAGTGCTAGTGGGACAGGGTTCACAGATACGCAGTATTTT
TRBD2	TRBV12-3/TRBV12-4	many	TRBJ2-1	CASSDFVAGGHEQFF	TGTGCCAGCAGCGACTTCGTAGCGGGAGGTCATGAGCAGTTCTTC
.	TRBV7-6	.	TRBJ2-2	CASKITWTGELFF	TGTGCCAGCAAAATTACCTGGACCGGGGAGCTGTTTTTT
.	TRBV7-2	.	TRBJ2-7	CASSLASGEIAEQYF	TGTGCCAGCAGCTTAGCGTCGGGGGAAATTGCAGAGCAGTACTTC
.	TRBV6-5	few	TRBJ2-2	CASSYGSLNTGELFF	TGTGCCAGCAGTTACGGCTCGCTCAACACCGGGGAGCTGTTTTTT
.	TRBV6-6	few	TRBJ2-7	CASSGLFYEQYF	TGTGCCAGCAGCGGTCTCTTCTACGAGCAGTACTTC
TRBD1	TRBV12-3/TRBV12-4	once	TRBJ2-4	CAFSLAGTGIAKNIQYF	TGTGCCTTCAGTTTAGCCGGGACAGGGATAGCCAAAAACATTCAGTACTTC
TRBD2	TRBV7-9	.	TRBJ2-1	CASSTLAGGPNEQFF	TGTGCCAGCAGCACCCTAGCGGGAGGGCCAAATGAGCAGTTCTTC
.	TRBV12-3/TRBV12-4	.	TRBJ2-2	CASSFQGIKGTGELFF	TGTGCCAGCAGTTTCCAGGGGATAAAGGGCACCGGGGAGCTGTTTTTT
.	TRBV11-2	.	TRBJ1-3	CASSLSFGNTIYF	TGTGCCAGCAGCTTAAGCTTCGGAAACACCATATATTTT
TRBD2	TRBV10-3	few	TRBJ2-3	CAIGTTPTDTQYF	TGTGCCATAGGGACTACACCCACAGATACGCAGTATTTT
.	TRBV7-2	.	TRBJ2-3	CTSRHPRTDTQYF	TGTACCAGCAGACACCCGCGCACAGATACGCAGTATTTT
TRBD2	TRBV6-2/TRBV6-3	.	TRBJ2-7	CASSYSYPLAGTYEQYF	TGTGCCAGCAGTTACTCGTACCCACTAGCGGGAACCTACGAGCAGTACTTC
TRBD2	TRBV4-3	.	TRBJ2-3	CASSLSLAVFSTDTQYF	TGCGCCAGCAGCCTGTCACTAGCGGTCTTTAGCACAGATACGCAGTATTTT
.	TRBV29-1	few	TRBJ2-1	CSVPLREQFF	TGCAGCGTTCCCCTTAGGGAGCAGTTCTTC
TRBD2	TRBV11-2	many	TRBJ2-1	CAGRTSGKGNEQFF	TGTGCCGGAAGGACTAGCGGGAAAGGCAATGAGCAGTTCTTC
.	TRBV28	many	TRBJ2-3	CASSLAGIITDTQYF	TGTGCCAGCAGTTTAGCGGGAATTATAACAGATACGCAGTATTTT
TRBD2	TRBV29-1	few	TRBJ2-1	CSVVRAGGMYEQFF	TGCAGCGTTGTGCGAGCGGGAGGTATGTATGAGCAGTTCTTC
TRBD2	TRBV7-6	once	TRBJ2-1	CASSSPAGLAGGSSYNEQFF	TGTGCCAGCAGCTCCCCGGCGGGACTAGCGGGAGGGAGCTCCTACAATGAGCAGTTCTTC
.	TRBV7-9	few	TRBJ1-1	CASSPYRPGDTEAFF	TGTGCCAGCAGCCCTTATCGTCCGGGAGACACTGAAGCTTTCTTT